Each of the 4 T cell receptor beta chains below was sequenced from the same sample in a study of CD8+ T cells in alopecia areata. Treatment: oral pan-JAK inhibitor, 5-10 mg twice daily. In each case, RNA was isolated and then reverse transcribed into cDNA as the sequencing template. The repertoire was sequenced with immunoSEQ multiplex PCR; TCRdb's copy has only in-frame clones and lacks some. The sample includes under 350,000 clones, more than 45% of them seen just once. Sequences were derived from CD4+ T cells sorted from blood, sampled at week 24, from a patient treated with tofacitinib. Receptors were obtained from a human donor with alopecia areata.

This clone showed up just a few times. The chain joins TRBV7-2 to TRBJ2-7; 10 positions agree with TRBD1. There are 15 residues in the CDR3. Per the germline V gene, CDR1 is SGHTA and CDR2 is FQGNSA. The ends lost 5 bases at V and 2 bases at J; junction bases unmatched: 6. CDR3 sequence reads: CASSLDRGRPYEQYF. CDR3 DNA: TGTGCCAGCAGCCTCGACAGGGGGCGACCCTACGAGCAGTACTTC.

In DNA form, the CDR3 reads TGTGCCAGCGGCAAGCTACTTACAGATACGCAGTATTTT. Its translation: CASGKLLTDTQYF. The chain recombines TRBV7-9 with TRBJ2-3; D is uncertain. The CDR3 is made up of 13 amino acids. The V end was cut by 8 bases, the J end by 3 bases, with 12 bases between. CDR1 and CDR2 from the germline V gene are SEHNR and FQNEAQ (reference sequence).

Remarks on this clone: Other DNA sequences in this specimen translate into the identical CDR3. The gene calls are TRBV18 and TRBJ2-5; TRBD1 aligns across 9 bases. This CDR3 contains 13 residues. After removal of 2 bases from V and 5 bases from J, the junction contained 0 bases not matched to a gene. Germline CDR1 is KGHSH and CDR2 is LQKENI. The CDR3 DNA sequence: TGTGCCAGCTCACCAGGACAGGGGGAGACCCAGTACTTC. This sequence encodes CASSPGQGETQYF.

This chain links TRBV9 with TRBJ2-5; TRBD1 is a possible D gene (7 bases). Germline loops: CDR1 SGDLS, CDR2 YYNGEE. The CDR3 extends over 17 amino acids. The V end lost 0 bases, the J end lost 2 bases, and 17 bases lay between the germline ends. CDR3 DNA sequence: TGTGCCAGCAGCGTAGGTGGGGCAGGGGGACTTCAAGAGACCCAGTACTTC. This sequence encodes CASSVGGAGGLQETQYF. Full variable domain (rest looked up from reference TRBV9 and TRBJ2-5): DSGVTQTPKHLITATGQRVTLRCSPRSGDLSVYWYQQSLDQGLQFLIQYYNGEERAKGNILERFSAQQFPDLHSELNLSSLELGDSALYFCASSVGGAGGLQETQYFGPGTRLLVL.